The clone carrying this TCR beta chain was seen a handful of times. Germline values: CDR1 DFQATT, CDR2 SNEGSKA (reference sequence). CDR3 length: 18 residues. The ends lost 0 bases at V and 0 bases at J; junction bases unmatched: 6. This sample is drawn from a study of patients and donors after allogeneic stem cell transplantation. TCRdb recomputed calls from the RT-PCR reads with MiXCR, one row per CDR3 protein. Among 920,000 or so distinct CDR3 sequences listed, more than 15% were seen once. The chain employs TRBV20-1 and TRBJ2-5; 14 nucleotides match TRBD2. Sequencing was carried out using blood, either unsorted or a sorted T cell fraction (not recorded which). This receptor was identified in a human donor who was either an allogeneic HSCT recipient or a stem cell or donor lymphocyte infusion donor (not recorded which). It is not recorded whose cells these are; they may come from a transplant donor. This chain's CDR3 is CSARDPGTSGGHQETQYF. The CDR3 DNA follows: TGCAGTGCTAGAGATCCCGGGACTAGCGGGGGACACCAAGAGACCCAGTACTTC.